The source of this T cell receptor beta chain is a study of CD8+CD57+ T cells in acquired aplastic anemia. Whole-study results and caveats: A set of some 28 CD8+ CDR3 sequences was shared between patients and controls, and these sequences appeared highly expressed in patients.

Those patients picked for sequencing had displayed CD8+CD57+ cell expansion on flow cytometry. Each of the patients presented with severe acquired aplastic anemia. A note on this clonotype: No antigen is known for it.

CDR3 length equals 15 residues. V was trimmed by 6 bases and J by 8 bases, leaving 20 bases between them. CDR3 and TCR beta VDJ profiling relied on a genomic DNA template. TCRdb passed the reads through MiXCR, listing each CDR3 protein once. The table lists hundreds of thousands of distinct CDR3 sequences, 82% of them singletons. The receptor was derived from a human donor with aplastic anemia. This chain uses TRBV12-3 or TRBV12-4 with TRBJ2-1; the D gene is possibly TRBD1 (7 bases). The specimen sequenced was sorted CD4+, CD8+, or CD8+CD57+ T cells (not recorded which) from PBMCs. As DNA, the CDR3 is TGTGCCAGCAGCGAGACAGGGACTTCTTCCGATGAGCAGTTCTTC. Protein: CASSETGTSSDEQFF.